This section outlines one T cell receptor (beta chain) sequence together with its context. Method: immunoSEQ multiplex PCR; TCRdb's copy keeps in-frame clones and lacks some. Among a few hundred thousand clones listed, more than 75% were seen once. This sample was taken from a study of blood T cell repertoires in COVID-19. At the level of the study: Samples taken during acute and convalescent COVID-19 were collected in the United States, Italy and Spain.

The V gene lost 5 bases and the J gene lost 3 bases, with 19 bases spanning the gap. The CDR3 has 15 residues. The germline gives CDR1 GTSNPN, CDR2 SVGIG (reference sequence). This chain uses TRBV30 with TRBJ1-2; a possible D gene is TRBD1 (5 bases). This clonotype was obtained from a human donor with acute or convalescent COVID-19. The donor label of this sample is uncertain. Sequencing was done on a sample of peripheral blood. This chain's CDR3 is CAWLREGRRHYGYTF. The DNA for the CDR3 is TGTGCCTGGCTACGGGAGGGGCGAAGGCACTATGGCTACACCTTC.